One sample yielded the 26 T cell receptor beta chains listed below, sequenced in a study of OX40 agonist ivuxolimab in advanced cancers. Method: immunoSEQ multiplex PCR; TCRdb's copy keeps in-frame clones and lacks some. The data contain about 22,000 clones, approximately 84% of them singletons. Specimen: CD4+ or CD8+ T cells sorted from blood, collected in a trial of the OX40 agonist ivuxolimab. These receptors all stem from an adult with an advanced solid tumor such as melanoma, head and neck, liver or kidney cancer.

CDR3 DNA sequence: TGCAGCGTTGACACGGATGGCTACACCTTC. Amino acids: CSVDTDGYTF. The chain uses TRBV29-1 and TRBJ1-2; D gene ambiguous. This CDR3 is 10 amino acids long. CDR1 is SQVTM, CDR2 ANQGSEA, per germline. V shed 3 bases and J shed 6 bases, with 5 bases lying between them. Based on the CDR3 plus reference TRBV29-1 and TRBJ1-2, the full variable domain is SAVISQKPSRDICQRGTSLTIQCQVDSQVTMMFWYRQQPGQSLTLIATANQGSEATYESGFVIDKFPISRPNLTFSTLTVSNMSPEDSSIYLCSVDTDGYTFGSGTRLTVV.

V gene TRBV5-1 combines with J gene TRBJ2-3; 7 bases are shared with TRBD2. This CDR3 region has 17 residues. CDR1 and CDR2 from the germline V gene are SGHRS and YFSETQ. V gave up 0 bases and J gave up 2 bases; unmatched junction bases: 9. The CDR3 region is CASSLVGGFEPTDTQYF. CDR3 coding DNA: TGCGCCAGCAGCTTGGTCGGGGGGTTTGAGCCCACAGATACGCAGTATTTT.

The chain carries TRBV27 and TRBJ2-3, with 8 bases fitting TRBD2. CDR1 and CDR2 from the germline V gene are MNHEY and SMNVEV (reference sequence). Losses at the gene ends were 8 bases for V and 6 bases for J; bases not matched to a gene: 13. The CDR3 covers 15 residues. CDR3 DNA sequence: TGTGCCAGCGGTAATGGAGCGGGGGAGGTCGATACGCAGTATTTT. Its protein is CASGNGAGEVDTQYF.

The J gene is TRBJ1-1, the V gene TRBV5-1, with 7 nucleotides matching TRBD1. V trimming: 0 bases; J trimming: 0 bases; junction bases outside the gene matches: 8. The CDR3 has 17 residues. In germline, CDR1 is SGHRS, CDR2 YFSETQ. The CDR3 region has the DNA TGCGCCAGCAGCTTGGACAGGGGCCCACTTATGAACACTGAAGCTTTCTTT. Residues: CASSLDRGPLMNTEAFF.

Here the CDR3 reads CASSFDRWGTSPLHF. DNA of the CDR3: TGTGCCAGCAGCTTCGACAGGTGGGGCACTTCACCCCTCCACTTT. This chain connects TRBV5-6 to TRBJ1-6, with D perhaps matching TRBD1 (6 bases). With 2 bases removed from V and 9 bases from J, the gap between germline ends came to 15 bases. CDR3 size: 15 residues. The germline V gene encodes CDR1 SGHDT and CDR2 YYEEEE.

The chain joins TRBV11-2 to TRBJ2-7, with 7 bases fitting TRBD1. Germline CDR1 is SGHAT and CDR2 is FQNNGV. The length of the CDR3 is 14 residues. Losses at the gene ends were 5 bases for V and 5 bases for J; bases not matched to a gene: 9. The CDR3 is CASSAPGQIHEQYF. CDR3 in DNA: TGTGCCAGCAGCGCTCCGGGACAGATCCACGAGCAGTACTTC. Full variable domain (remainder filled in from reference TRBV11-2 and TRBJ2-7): EAGVAQSPRYKIIEKRQSVAFWCNPISGHATLYWYQQILGQGPKLLIQFQNNGVVDDSQLPKDRFSAERLKGVDSTLKIQPAKLEDSAVYLCASSAPGQIHEQYFGPGTRLTVT.

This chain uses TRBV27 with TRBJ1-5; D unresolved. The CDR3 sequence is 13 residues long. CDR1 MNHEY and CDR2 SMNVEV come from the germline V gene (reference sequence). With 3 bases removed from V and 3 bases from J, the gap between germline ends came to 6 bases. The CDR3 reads CASSFPANQPQHF. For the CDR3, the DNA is TGTGCCAGCAGTTTTCCCGCCAATCAGCCCCAGCATTTT.

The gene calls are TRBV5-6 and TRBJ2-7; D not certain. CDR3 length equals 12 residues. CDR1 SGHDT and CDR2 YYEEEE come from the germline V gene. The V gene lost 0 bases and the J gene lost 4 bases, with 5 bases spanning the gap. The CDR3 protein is CASSLGLYEQYF. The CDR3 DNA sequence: TGTGCCAGCAGCTTGGGGTTGTACGAGCAGTACTTC.

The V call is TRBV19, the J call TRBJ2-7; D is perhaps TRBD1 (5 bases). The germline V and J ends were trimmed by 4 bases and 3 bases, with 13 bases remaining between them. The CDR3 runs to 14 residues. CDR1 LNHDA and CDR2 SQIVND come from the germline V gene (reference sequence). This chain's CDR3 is CASSTLSDSYEQYF. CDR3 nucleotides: TGTGCCAGTAGTACGCTATCTGACAGCTACGAGCAGTACTTC.

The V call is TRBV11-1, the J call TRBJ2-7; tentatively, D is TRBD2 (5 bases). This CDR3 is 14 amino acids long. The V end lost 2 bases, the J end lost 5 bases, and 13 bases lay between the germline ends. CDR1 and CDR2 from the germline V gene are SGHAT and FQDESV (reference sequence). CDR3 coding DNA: TGTGCCAGCAGCTTAATAATGTTGGGAGACGAGCAGTACTTC. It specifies CASSLIMLGDEQYF. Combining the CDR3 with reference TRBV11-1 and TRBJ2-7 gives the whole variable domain EAEVAQSPRYKITEKSQAVAFWCDPISGHATLYWYRQILGQGPELLVQFQDESVVDDSQLPKDRFSAERLKGVDSTLKIQPAELGDSAMYLCASSLIMLGDEQYFGPGTRLTVT.

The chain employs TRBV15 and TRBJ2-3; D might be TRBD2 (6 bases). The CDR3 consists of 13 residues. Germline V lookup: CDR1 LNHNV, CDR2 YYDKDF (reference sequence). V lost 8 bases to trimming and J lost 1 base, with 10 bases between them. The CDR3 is CATAQRGTDTQYF. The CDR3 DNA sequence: TGTGCCACCGCCCAGCGGGGCACAGATACGCAGTATTTT.

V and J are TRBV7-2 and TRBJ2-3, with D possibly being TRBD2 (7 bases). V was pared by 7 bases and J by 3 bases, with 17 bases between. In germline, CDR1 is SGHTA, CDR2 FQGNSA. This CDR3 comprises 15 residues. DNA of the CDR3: TGTGCCAGCAAGGGGGGGGCAGGGTCAACAGATACGCAGTATTTT. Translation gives CASKGGAGSTDTQYF. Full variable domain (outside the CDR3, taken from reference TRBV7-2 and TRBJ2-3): GAGVSQSPSNKVTEKGKDVELRCDPISGHTALYWYRQSLGQGLEFLIYFQGNSAPDKSGLPSDRFSAERTGGSVSTLTIQRTQQEDSAVYLCASKGGAGSTDTQYFGPGTRLTVL.

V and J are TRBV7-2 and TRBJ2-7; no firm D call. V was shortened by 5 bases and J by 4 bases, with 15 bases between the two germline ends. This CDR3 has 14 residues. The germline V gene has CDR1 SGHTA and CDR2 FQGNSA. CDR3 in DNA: TGTGCCAGCAGCCCCGGACCGTTATCTTACGAGCAGTACTTC. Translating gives CASSPGPLSYEQYF.

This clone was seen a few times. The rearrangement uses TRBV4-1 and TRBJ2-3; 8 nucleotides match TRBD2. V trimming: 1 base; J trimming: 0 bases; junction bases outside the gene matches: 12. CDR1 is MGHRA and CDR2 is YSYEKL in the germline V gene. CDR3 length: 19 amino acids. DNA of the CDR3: TGCGCCAGCAGCCAAGTACCGGGGGGGGCTCTTTCTAGCACAGATACGCAGTATTTT. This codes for CASSQVPGGALSSTDTQYF.

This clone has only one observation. The CDR3 loop reads CASSVGQGVLFPEQYF. CDR3 nucleotide sequence: TGTGCCAGCAGCGTCGGTCAGGGGGTACTCTTTCCCGAGCAGTACTTC. V usage is TRBV9 and J usage is TRBJ2-7, with TRBD1 identical over 7 bases. This CDR3 region has 16 residues. V lost 2 bases, J lost 6 bases, and 14 bases stayed unmatched. Germline V lookup: CDR1 SGDLS, CDR2 YYNGEE.

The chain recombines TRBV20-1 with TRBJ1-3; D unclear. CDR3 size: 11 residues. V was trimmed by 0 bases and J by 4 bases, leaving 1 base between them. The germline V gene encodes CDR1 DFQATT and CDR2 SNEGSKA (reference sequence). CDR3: CSAREGNTIYF. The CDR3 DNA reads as TGCAGTGCTAGAGAGGGAAACACCATATATTTT.

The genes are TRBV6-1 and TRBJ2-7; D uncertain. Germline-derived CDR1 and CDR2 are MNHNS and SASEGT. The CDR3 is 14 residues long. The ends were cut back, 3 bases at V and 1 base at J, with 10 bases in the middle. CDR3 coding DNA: TGTGCCAGCAGTGATGTCGGGTTATCCTACGAGCAGTACTTC. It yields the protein CASSDVGLSYEQYF.

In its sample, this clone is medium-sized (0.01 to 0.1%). Here the CDR3 reads CASSQETGLSTDTQYF. DNA for the CDR3: TGTGCCAGCAGCCAAGAAACCGGGCTTAGCACAGATACGCAGTATTTT. The V call is TRBV4-2, the J call TRBJ2-3; D gene ambiguous. The CDR3 contains 16 residues. Per germline, CDR1 LGHNA and CDR2 YNFKEQ. V lost 0 bases and J 0 bases, leaving 10 bases between the germline ends.

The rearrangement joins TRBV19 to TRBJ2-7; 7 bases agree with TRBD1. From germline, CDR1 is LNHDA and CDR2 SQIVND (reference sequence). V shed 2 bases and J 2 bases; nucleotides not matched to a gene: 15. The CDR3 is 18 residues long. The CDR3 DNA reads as TGTGCCAGTAGTATATCCCTAAACAGGGGCCCCACCACCTACGAGCAGTACTTC. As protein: CASSISLNRGPTTYEQYF.

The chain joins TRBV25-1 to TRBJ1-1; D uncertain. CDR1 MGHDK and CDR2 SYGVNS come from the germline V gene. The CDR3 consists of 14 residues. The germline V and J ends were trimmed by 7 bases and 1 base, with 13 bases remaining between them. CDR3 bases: TGTGCCAGCACAGCGCAGCTAAGGAACACTGAAGCTTTCTTT. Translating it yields CASTAQLRNTEAFF.

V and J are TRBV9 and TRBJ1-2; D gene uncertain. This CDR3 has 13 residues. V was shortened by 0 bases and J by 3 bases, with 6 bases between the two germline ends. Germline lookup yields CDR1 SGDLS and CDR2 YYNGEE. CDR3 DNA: TGTGCCAGCAGCGTAGGGGGTTACTATGGCTACACCTTC. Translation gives CASSVGGYYGYTF.

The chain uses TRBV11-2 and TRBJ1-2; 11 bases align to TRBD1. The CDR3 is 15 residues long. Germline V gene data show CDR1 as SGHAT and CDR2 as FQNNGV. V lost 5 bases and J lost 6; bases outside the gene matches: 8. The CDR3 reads CASSARTGGGNGYTF. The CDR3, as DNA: TGTGCCAGCAGCGCCCGGACAGGGGGCGGTAATGGCTACACCTTC. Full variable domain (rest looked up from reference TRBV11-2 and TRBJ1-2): EAGVAQSPRYKIIEKRQSVAFWCNPISGHATLYWYQQILGQGPKLLIQFQNNGVVDDSQLPKDRFSAERLKGVDSTLKIQPAKLEDSAVYLCASSARTGGGNGYTFGSGTRLTVV.

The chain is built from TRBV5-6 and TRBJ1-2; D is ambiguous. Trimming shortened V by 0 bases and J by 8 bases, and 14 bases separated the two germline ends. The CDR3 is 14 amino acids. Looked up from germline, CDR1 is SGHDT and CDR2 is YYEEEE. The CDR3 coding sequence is TGTGCCAGCAGCTTGGTGTGGGCAGGAGGGGGCTACACCTTC. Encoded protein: CASSLVWAGGGYTF.

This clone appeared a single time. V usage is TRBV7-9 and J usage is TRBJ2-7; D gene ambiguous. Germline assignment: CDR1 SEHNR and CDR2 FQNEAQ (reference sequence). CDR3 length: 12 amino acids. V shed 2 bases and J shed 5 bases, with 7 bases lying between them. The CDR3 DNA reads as TGTGCCAGCAGCTTAAAGGCTGACGAGCAGTACTTC. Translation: CASSLKADEQYF.

For the CDR3, the DNA is TGTGCCAGCAGCGTAGTCGGTGACGTGACAGATACGCAGTATTTT. This encodes CASSVVGDVTDTQYF. This rearrangement joins TRBV9 to TRBJ2-3; D gene ambiguous. The V and J ends lost 0 bases and 3 bases respectively, with 11 bases between them. The CDR3 runs 15 residues. The germline V gene has CDR1 SGDLS and CDR2 YYNGEE. The full variable domain, in which reference TRBV9 and TRBJ2-3 provide the parts outside the CDR3, is DSGVTQTPKHLITATGQRVTLRCSPRSGDLSVYWYQQSLDQGLQFLIQYYNGEERAKGNILERFSAQQFPDLHSELNLSSLELGDSALYFCASSVVGDVTDTQYFGPGTRLTVL.

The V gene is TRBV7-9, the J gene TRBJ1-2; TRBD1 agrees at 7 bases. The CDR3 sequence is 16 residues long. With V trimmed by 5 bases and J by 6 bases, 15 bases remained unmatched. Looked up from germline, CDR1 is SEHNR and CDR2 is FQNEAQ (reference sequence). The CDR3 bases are TGTGCCAGCAGCACTCAGCCCAGGGGGTTAATCGATGGCTACACCTTC. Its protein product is CASSTQPRGLIDGYTF.